Listed here are 25 T cell receptor beta chains from one sample, sequenced in a study of cytomegalovirus exposure and HLA in healthy donors. PCR amplification relied on 60 Vbeta primers (plus 13 Jbeta primers). The data were produced by immunoSEQ multiplex PCR, yet TCRdb's version contains in-frame clones alone and is incomplete. The sample is made up of 30,000 to 35,000 clones, and the top ten hold under 2% of it. The specimen sequenced was PBMCs. The receptors shown here come from a middle-aged woman in good health and CMV-seropositive.

The chain uses TRBV5-8 and TRBJ2-2, with 9 bases that match TRBD1. From germline, CDR1 is SGHTS and CDR2 YDEGEE. V gave up 0 bases and J gave up 6 bases; unmatched junction bases: 0. This CDR3 is built from 14 residues. CDR3 protein: CASSLGTGAGELFF. The CDR3 DNA is TGTGCCAGCAGCTTGGGGACAGGGGCCGGGGAGCTGTTTTTT.

This chain joins TRBV5-5 and TRBJ2-5, with TRBD1 matching 7 bases. Trimming cost V 2 bases and J 1 base; bases outside gene matches: 11. Germline V CDR1 and CDR2: SGHKS, YYEKEE (reference sequence). There are 17 residues in the CDR3. The CDR3 is CASSLRQGRFTQETQYF. For the CDR3, the DNA is TGTGCCAGCAGCTTAAGACAGGGCAGATTTACCCAAGAGACCCAGTACTTC.

V and J are TRBV5-1 and TRBJ2-6; a weak D match, TRBD1 (5 bases). Trimming took 5 bases from V and 1 from J, leaving 10 bases between them. This CDR3 is 15 amino acids long. Per germline, CDR1 SGHRS and CDR2 YFSETQ. DNA of the CDR3: TGCGCCAGCAGATCACAGGTTTCTGGGGCCAACGTCCTGACTTTC. This sequence encodes CASRSQVSGANVLTF.

The rearrangement joins TRBV7-2 to TRBJ2-2; 10 nucleotides match TRBD2. This CDR3 region has 15 residues. V lost 7 bases to trimming and J lost 4 bases; unmatched junction nucleotides: 6. From germline, CDR1 is SGHTA and CDR2 FQGNSA. The chain's CDR3 is CASTSGSAGTGELFF. CDR3 nucleotides: TGTGCCAGCACTAGCGGGAGCGCGGGCACCGGGGAGCTGTTTTTT.

The V call is TRBV20-1, the J call TRBJ2-1, with D hard to call. This CDR3 has 11 amino acids. Trimming pared 2 bases from V and 10 bases from J, leaving 9 bases between. CDR1 is DFQATT, CDR2 SNEGSKA, per germline (reference sequence). The CDR3 DNA is TGCAGTGCTAGAACAGAATGGGAGCAGTTCTTC. The encoded protein is CSARTEWEQFF.

The CDR3 region is CAWGPQGAQPQHF. The CDR3 nucleotides read TGTGCCTGGGGTCCACAGGGGGCTCAGCCCCAGCATTTT. The J gene is TRBJ1-5, the V gene TRBV30; TRBD1 matches at 9 bases. This CDR3 has 13 amino acids. The germline V gene encodes CDR1 GTSNPN and CDR2 SVGIG (reference sequence). After removal of 5 bases from V and 6 bases from J, the junction contained 5 bases not matched to a gene.

The chain uses TRBV28 and TRBJ2-2; 11 bases line up with TRBD2. Germline lookup yields CDR1 MDHEN and CDR2 SYDVKM. This CDR3 contains 18 residues. The J segment lost 4 bases and the V segment lost 3 bases, leaving 10 bases of the junction unmatched. CDR3 DNA: TGTGCCAGCAGTTTTTTTACTAGCGGGAGTTCGGGCACCGGGGAGCTGTTTTTT. Residues: CASSFFTSGSSGTGELFF.

This rearrangement joins TRBV15 to TRBJ1-1; D unresolved. Germline CDR1 and CDR2: LNHNV and YYDKDF (reference sequence). The CDR3 length is 14 residues. V lost 3 bases and J 9 bases, leaving 17 bases between the germline ends. CDR3 sequence: CATSREHPGFKAFF. The CDR3 nucleotides are TGTGCCACCAGCAGGGAACACCCGGGATTTAAAGCTTTCTTT.

In DNA form, the CDR3 reads TGTGCCAGCAGCTCGGGACAGCCCGGAAACACCATATATTTT. The encoded protein is CASSSGQPGNTIYF. The chain carries TRBV11-2 and TRBJ1-3; the match to TRBD1 covers 7 bases. With V trimmed by 4 bases and J by 4 bases, 4 bases remained unmatched. CDR3 length: 14 residues. The germline V gene encodes CDR1 SGHAT and CDR2 FQNNGV. The complete variable domain, with remaining parts taken from reference TRBV11-2 and TRBJ1-3, reads EAGVAQSPRYKIIEKRQSVAFWCNPISGHATLYWYQQILGQGPKLLIQFQNNGVVDDSQLPKDRFSAERLKGVDSTLKIQPAKLEDSAVYLCASSSGQPGNTIYFGEGSWLTVV.

V is TRBV30 and J is TRBJ1-2, with D perhaps TRBD1 (5 bases). Trimming took off 0 bases at V and 4 bases at J, with 15 bases between the two ends. Looked up from germline, CDR1 is GTSNPN and CDR2 is SVGIG (reference sequence). This CDR3 is built from 15 residues. CDR3 coding DNA: TGTGCCTGGAGTGTAAGGACATCGACCTCCTATGGCTACACCTTC. This codes for CAWSVRTSTSYGYTF.

This chain connects TRBV6-6 to TRBJ2-7, with a tentative D call TRBD2 (5 bases). The CDR3 length is 16 residues. V was shortened by 0 bases and J by 5 bases, with 17 bases between the two germline ends. Germline V gene sequence: CDR1 MNHNY, CDR2 SVGAGI (reference sequence). DNA of the CDR3: TGTGCCAGCAGTTACTCAGGGCGGGCCCCGGATGACGAGCAGTACTTC. Translating gives CASSYSGRAPDDEQYF.

The genes are TRBV7-3 and TRBJ1-2; 7 bases agree with TRBD1. The ends lost 4 bases at V and 4 bases at J; junction bases unmatched: 15. The germline V gene has CDR1 SGHTA and CDR2 FQGTGA. The CDR3 consists of 17 residues. The CDR3 region has the DNA TGTGCCAGCAGCTCCGGAAGCGGTACCGGGACAGTCTATGGCTACACCTTC. Amino acid sequence: CASSSGSGTGTVYGYTF.

The rearrangement uses TRBV29-1 and TRBJ2-1; 10 bases map to TRBD1. Looked up from germline, CDR1 is SQVTM and CDR2 is ANQGSEA. CDR3 length equals 14 residues. J was trimmed by 2 bases and V by 5 bases; bases with no gene match: 3. The CDR3 DNA reads as TGCAGCGTTCTCGGACAGGGGGCCTACAATGAGCAGTTCTTC. The encoded protein is CSVLGQGAYNEQFF.

The rearrangement joins TRBV18 to TRBJ2-5; 10 bases map to TRBD2. Germline CDR1 is KGHSH and CDR2 is LQKENI. V dropped 1 base and J dropped 5; count of bases not matched to a gene: 7. The CDR3 contains 16 residues. CDR3 nucleotides: TGTGCCAGCTCACCACTAGCGGGAGGAGTTTGGGAGACCCAGTACTTC. Protein: CASSPLAGGVWETQYF.

V is TRBV27 and J is TRBJ1-2; D gene ambiguous. The CDR3 covers 13 residues. The germline V gene has CDR1 MNHEY and CDR2 SMNVEV (reference sequence). V was shortened by 2 bases and J by 4 bases, with 8 bases between the two germline ends. CDR3 amino acids: CASSLGPTYGYTF. CDR3 coding DNA: TGTGCCAGCAGTTTAGGGCCGACCTATGGCTACACCTTC.

Written as DNA, the CDR3 is TGTGCCAGCAGCGAATCAGCGGGAGCGGACAATGAGCAGTTCTTC. Translation: CASSESAGADNEQFF. The gene calls are TRBV5-5 and TRBJ2-1, with 8 nucleotides matching TRBD2. Germline V gene sequence: CDR1 SGHKS, CDR2 YYEKEE (reference sequence). J lost 5 bases, V lost 4 bases, and 8 bases had no gene match. This CDR3 spans 15 amino acids.

The chain uses TRBV7-3 and TRBJ2-4; tentatively, D is TRBD1 (6 bases). V lost 5 bases to trimming and J lost 8 bases, with 16 bases between them. The CDR3 has 14 residues. Per germline, CDR1 SGHTA and CDR2 FQGTGA. Here the CDR3 DNA reads TGTGCCAGCAGCGACCCAGGGGAAGGGGACATTCAGTACTTC. Translation gives CASSDPGEGDIQYF.

In the case of this clone: The sample contains more than one DNA sequence encoding this CDR3. The rearrangement uses TRBV9 and TRBJ2-1; 7 bases are shared with TRBD2. The CDR3 runs 13 residues. V lost 0 bases, J lost 7 bases, and 1 base stayed unmatched. The germline V gene has CDR1 SGDLS and CDR2 YYNGEE. CDR3 coding DNA: TGTGCCAGCAGCGTAGCCGGGGGGAATGAGCAGTTCTTC. Amino acids: CASSVAGGNEQFF.

CDR3 sequence: CASLRTAQTATNEKLFF. The DNA of the CDR3 is TGTGCCAGCTTAAGGACAGCCCAGACTGCAACTAATGAAAAACTGTTTTTT. V usage is TRBV28 and J usage is TRBJ1-4; TRBD1 might be the D (6 bases). Trimming took off 8 bases at V and 0 bases at J, with 19 bases between the two ends. The CDR3 contains 17 residues. Germline CDR1 MDHEN, CDR2 SYDVKM. Full variable domain (outside the CDR3, taken from reference TRBV28 and TRBJ1-4): DVKVTQSSRYLVKRTGEKVFLECVQDMDHENMFWYRQDPGLGLRLIYFSYDVKMKEKGDIPEGYSVSREKKERFSLILESASTNQTSMYLCASLRTAQTATNEKLFFGSGTQLSVL.

The chain is built from TRBV30 and TRBJ2-1; TRBD2 might be the D (5 bases). Germline CDR1 and CDR2: GTSNPN and SVGIG (reference sequence). The CDR3 totals 12 residues. Deletions cut 0 bases from V and 8 bases from J, with 8 bases between. CDR3 in amino acids: CAWSVGADEQFF. In nucleotides, the CDR3 is TGTGCCTGGAGTGTTGGAGCGGATGAGCAGTTCTTC.

J is TRBJ1-1 and V is TRBV7-9; no clear D gene. V lost 4 bases and J 1 base, leaving 7 bases between the germline ends. The CDR3 runs to 13 residues. Germline loops: CDR1 SEHNR, CDR2 FQNEAQ (reference sequence). The CDR3 here is CASSSYSNTEAFF. CDR3 DNA sequence: TGTGCCAGCAGCTCGTACTCGAACACTGAAGCTTTCTTT.

The rearrangement joins TRBV15 to TRBJ1-3; no firm D call. V lost 0 bases to trimming and J lost 1 base, with 7 bases between them. Germline V gene lookup returns CDR1 LNHNV and CDR2 YYDKDF (reference sequence). This CDR3 is 15 amino acids long. CDR3 nucleotides: TGTGCCACCAGCAGAGATCAGTTTTCTGGAAACACCATATATTTT. The encoded protein is CATSRDQFSGNTIYF.

The rearrangement links TRBV5-1 to TRBJ1-4; 7 nucleotides match TRBD1. V was clipped by 4 bases and J by 8 bases; unmatched bases: 11. Germline CDR1 and CDR2: SGHRS and YFSETQ. The CDR3 runs 15 residues. The CDR3: CASSLSGQYREKLFF. In nucleotides, the CDR3 is TGCGCCAGCAGCCTATCGGGACAGTACCGCGAAAAACTGTTTTTT. The complete variable domain, with remaining parts taken from reference TRBV5-1 and TRBJ1-4, reads KAGVTQTPRYLIKTRGQQVTLSCSPISGHRSVSWYQQTPGQGLQFLFEYFSETQRNKGNFPGRFSGRQFSNSRSEMNVSTLELGDSALYLCASSLSGQYREKLFFGSGTQLSVL.

The chain couples TRBV7-3 to TRBJ2-3, with D uncertain. Germline CDR1 and CDR2: SGHTA and FQGTGA. V was cut by 5 bases and J by 6 bases, with 6 bases left in between. This CDR3 spans 11 amino acids. Here the CDR3 reads CASSLSDTQYF. The DNA of the CDR3 is TGTGCCAGCAGCCTTTCTGATACGCAGTATTTT. The full variable domain, its missing parts supplied by reference TRBV7-3 and TRBJ2-3, is GAGVSQTPSNKVTEKGKYVELRCDPISGHTALYWYRQSLGQGPEFLIYFQGTGAADDSGLPNDRFFAVRPEGSVSTLKIQRTERGDSAVYLCASSLSDTQYFGPGTRLTVL.

The V gene is TRBV9, the J gene TRBJ2-1; TRBD1 aligns across 8 bases. The length of the CDR3 is 14 residues. Germline trimming cut 7 bases from V and 7 bases from J; bases unmatched to any gene: 10. CDR1 and CDR2 from the germline V gene are SGDLS and YYNGEE. Here the CDR3 reads CASRRTGNRNEQFF. As DNA, the CDR3 is TGTGCCAGCCGCCGGACAGGGAATAGGAATGAGCAGTTCTTC.